Each of the 22 T cell receptor beta chains below was sequenced from the same sample in a study of cytotoxic CD8 clonotypes in ibrutinib-treated CLL. Measured with immunoSEQ multiplex PCR; TCRdb has only the in-frame clones, and not every one. The sample has about 39,000 clones, about 65% seen once. The sample in question was PBMCs, obtained at disease progression, from a patient treated with ibrutinib. Every receptor here comes from a human donor with chronic lymphocytic leukemia.

The chain couples TRBV4-2 to TRBJ1-3; TRBD1 agrees at 7 bases. This CDR3 spans 17 amino acids. Per the germline V gene, CDR1 is LGHNA and CDR2 is YNFKEQ. The trim removed 1 base at V and 0 bases at J, leaving 6 bases unmatched. The CDR3 here is CASSQGGQPHSGNTIYF. Written as DNA, the CDR3 is TGTGCCAGCAGCCAAGGGGGACAGCCGCACTCTGGAAACACCATATATTTT.

The genes are TRBV19 and TRBJ2-2; D not certain. Per the germline V gene, CDR1 is LNHDA and CDR2 is SQIVND (reference sequence). Trimming pared 1 base from V and 3 bases from J, leaving 6 bases between. The CDR3 extends over 14 amino acids. CDR3 protein: CASSIAQYTGELFF. DNA for the CDR3: TGTGCCAGTAGTATAGCTCAGTACACCGGGGAGCTGTTTTTT. Looking up the rest from reference TRBV19 and TRBJ2-2 gives the full variable domain: DGGITQSPKYLFRKEGQNVTLSCEQNLNHDAMYWYRQDPGQGLRLIYYSQIVNDFQKGDIAEGYSVSREKKESFPLTVTSAQKNPTAFYLCASSIAQYTGELFFGEGSRLTVL.

The chain combines TRBV5-1 with TRBJ2-1, with a tentative D call TRBD1 (6 bases). From germline, CDR1 is SGHRS and CDR2 YFSETQ. This CDR3 spans 13 amino acids. The V end was cut by 3 bases, the J end by 4 bases, with 8 bases between. For the CDR3, the DNA is TGCGCCAGCAGCTGGGGACAATACAATGAGCAGTTCTTC. Translating gives CASSWGQYNEQFF.

By share, this clone ranks as medium-sized. The genes are TRBV7-2 and TRBJ2-3; 10 bases agree with TRBD2. Unmatched junction bases numbered 5, after V lost 3 bases and J lost 5 bases. CDR3 length equals 15 residues. CDR1 is SGHTA, CDR2 FQGNSA, per germline. The CDR3 spells CASSFKAGGLDTQYF. The CDR3 nucleotides read TGTGCCAGCAGCTTCAAAGCGGGAGGGTTAGATACGCAGTATTTT.

The chain employs TRBV5-1 and TRBJ2-3; D could derive from TRBD1 or TRBD2 (5 bases each). The CDR3 runs to 16 residues. V was shortened by 7 bases and J by 1 base, with 19 bases between the two germline ends. CDR1 is SGHRS, CDR2 YFSETQ, per germline. CDR3 region: CASADRGRGGTDTQYF. Here the CDR3 DNA reads TGCGCCAGCGCTGATCGAGGCAGAGGGGGCACAGATACGCAGTATTTT.

V usage is TRBV7-2 and J usage is TRBJ2-2; 8 bases agree with TRBD2. The CDR3 sequence is 15 residues long. Unmatched junction bases numbered 7, after V lost 6 bases and J lost 4 bases. The germline gives CDR1 SGHTA, CDR2 FQGNSA. CDR3 nucleotide sequence: TGTGCCAGCAGTCAGCGGGAGACGGGCACCGGGGAGCTGTTTTTT. As protein: CASSQRETGTGELFF. Variable domain in full (rest from reference TRBV7-2 and TRBJ2-2): GAGVSQSPSNKVTEKGKDVELRCDPISGHTALYWYRQSLGQGLEFLIYFQGNSAPDKSGLPSDRFSAERTGGSVSTLTIQRTQQEDSAVYLCASSQRETGTGELFFGEGSRLTVL.

V gene TRBV7-3 combines with J gene TRBJ1-1; D call uncertain. This CDR3 spans 16 amino acids. From germline, CDR1 is SGHTA and CDR2 FQGTGA. Trimming stripped 1 base from V and 1 base from J, with 13 bases between. CDR3 sequence: CASSLNPGEGNTEAFF. In DNA, the CDR3 is TGTGCCAGCAGCTTAAACCCCGGGGAGGGGAACACTGAAGCTTTCTTT. Filled out from reference TRBV7-3 and TRBJ1-1, the complete variable domain reads GAGVSQTPSNKVTEKGKYVELRCDPISGHTALYWYRQSLGQGPEFLIYFQGTGAADDSGLPNDRFFAVRPEGSVSTLKIQRTERGDSAVYLCASSLNPGEGNTEAFFGQGTRLTVV.

This clone was detected a few times. J is TRBJ1-5 and V is TRBV6-1, with a possible D match to TRBD1 (5 bases). Per germline, CDR1 MNHNS and CDR2 SASEGT. The CDR3 extends over 15 amino acids. V was shortened by 6 bases and J by 0 bases, with 12 bases between the two germline ends. The CDR3 bases are TGTGCCAGCAGGGTATCGGGGGATAGCAATCAGCCCCAGCATTTT. This gives the protein CASRVSGDSNQPQHF.

Concerning this clone: Other DNA variants within this sample encode the same CDR3. The J gene is TRBJ2-7, the V gene TRBV7-9; D is uncertain. Germline CDR1 and CDR2: SEHNR and FQNEAQ (reference sequence). Deletions cut 4 bases from V and 1 base from J, with 5 bases between. This CDR3 has 12 amino acids. DNA of the CDR3: TGTGCCAGCAGCTCGTTGTCCTACGAGCAGTACTTC. Protein sequence: CASSSLSYEQYF.

This sequence joins TRBV23-1 and TRBJ2-2; 12 positions match TRBD1. TRBV23-1 is marked as an open reading frame, function uncertain. Trimming removed 6 bases from V and 5 bases from J; junction bases left unmatched: 13. This CDR3 has 18 residues. The CDR3: CASSPHAGTGGWTGELFF. The CDR3 DNA reads as TGCGCCAGCAGCCCCCACGCAGGGACAGGGGGCTGGACCGGGGAGCTGTTTTTT.

The chain is built from TRBV7-8 and TRBJ2-7, with D uncertain. The germline V and J ends were trimmed by 6 bases and 3 bases, with 6 bases remaining between them. Germline CDR1 and CDR2: SGHVS and FQNEAQ. The CDR3 runs 11 residues. DNA for the CDR3: TGTGCCAGCAGATTCGACTACGAGCAGTACTTC. This translates into CASRFDYEQYF.

This clone ranks as medium-sized. In DNA, the CDR3 is TGTGCCAGCAGCTTCAGGGAGAGCTCCTACGAGCAGTACTTC. Its translation: CASSFRESSYEQYF. The genes are TRBV7-9 and TRBJ2-7; D is possibly TRBD1 or TRBD2 (5 bases each). CDR1 and CDR2 from the germline V gene are SEHNR and FQNEAQ (reference sequence). The ends were cut back, 3 bases at V and 0 bases at J, with 9 bases in the middle. This CDR3 is built from 14 residues.

This clone was counted once. The chain couples TRBV6-1 to TRBJ1-1, with 7 nucleotides matching TRBD1. Per the germline V gene, CDR1 is MNHNS and CDR2 is SASEGT. This CDR3 contains 12 residues. V lost 10 bases to trimming and J lost 4 bases; unmatched junction nucleotides: 6. The CDR3 sequence: CATLTGITEAFF. CDR3 bases: TGTGCCACCTTGACAGGGATCACTGAAGCTTTCTTT.

The rearrangement links TRBV2 to TRBJ1-5; a possible D gene is TRBD1 (5 bases). V lost 6 bases to trimming and J lost 6 bases, with 18 bases between them. The length of the CDR3 is 15 residues. Germline V gene sequence: CDR1 SNHLY, CDR2 FYNNEI. The CDR3 region has the DNA TGTGCCAGCAGCCCACTGGGGGGGTCGCTTCAGCCCCAGCATTTT. This translates into CASSPLGGSLQPQHF.

The gene calls are TRBV7-3 and TRBJ2-1; TRBD2 matches at 7 bases. CDR1 is SGHTA and CDR2 is FQGTGA in the germline V gene. This CDR3 has 18 residues. V lost 5 bases and J lost 4; bases outside the gene matches: 17. CDR3 residues: CASSQRGGSSSGYNEQFF. The CDR3 DNA sequence: TGTGCCAGCAGCCAAAGGGGCGGGAGTTCGTCGGGGTACAATGAGCAGTTCTTC. Full variable domain (rest looked up from reference TRBV7-3 and TRBJ2-1): GAGVSQTPSNKVTEKGKYVELRCDPISGHTALYWYRQSLGQGPEFLIYFQGTGAADDSGLPNDRFFAVRPEGSVSTLKIQRTERGDSAVYLCASSQRGGSSSGYNEQFFGPGTRLTVL.

This CDR3 is CAWRGTGYVDEQYF. The CDR3 DNA reads TGTGCCTGGAGGGGGACAGGGTATGTCGACGAGCAGTACTTC. The rearrangement links TRBV30 to TRBJ2-7, with 9 bases that match TRBD1. V was clipped by 3 bases and J by 5 bases; unmatched bases: 8. The CDR3 runs 14 residues. Looked up from germline, CDR1 is GTSNPN and CDR2 is SVGIG (reference sequence).

As DNA, the CDR3 is TGCGCCAGCAGCTTGGGGTCGGGAGCGGGAGACTCCTACGAGCAGTACTTC. It yields the protein CASSLGSGAGDSYEQYF. The rearrangement uses TRBV5-1 and TRBJ2-7; 8 bases agree with TRBD2. Germline CDR1 reads SGHRS; CDR2 reads YFSETQ. V shed 0 bases and J 0 bases; nucleotides not matched to a gene: 8. This CDR3 has 17 amino acids.

The chain couples TRBV6-1 to TRBJ2-3; 7 bases fit TRBD2. The CDR3 has 14 amino acids. V was clipped by 7 bases and J by 0 bases; unmatched bases: 4. Germline CDR1 MNHNS, CDR2 SASEGT. The CDR3 DNA is TGTGCCAGCACGGGGGGTCTTAGCACAGATACGCAGTATTTT. It encodes CASTGGLSTDTQYF.

The V gene is TRBV6-5, the J gene TRBJ2-7; D ambiguous. The germline V and J ends were trimmed by 5 bases and 3 bases, with 2 bases remaining between them. The CDR3 totals 10 residues. The germline CDR1 and CDR2 sequences are MNHEY and SVGAGI. This CDR3 is CASSDYEQYF. CDR3 DNA: TGTGCCAGCAGTGACTACGAGCAGTACTTC.

The chain links TRBV19 to TRBJ1-1; no clear D. Per the germline V gene, CDR1 is LNHDA and CDR2 is SQIVND (reference sequence). The CDR3 runs 16 residues. Trimming left V 2 bases short and J 3 bases short, with 16 bases between. The DNA for the CDR3 is TGTGCCAGTAGTATAACGGCCCCGCCTGGGGACACTGAAGCTTTCTTT. It yields the protein CASSITAPPGDTEAFF.

The chain combines TRBV5-1 with TRBJ2-7; 7 nucleotides line up with TRBD1. This CDR3 has 14 residues. The junction had 9 bases not matched to a gene; V was cut back by 9 bases and J by 0 bases. Germline V CDR1 and CDR2: SGHRS, YFSETQ. This chain's CDR3 is CATATGISSYEQYF. DNA for the CDR3: TGCGCCACCGCGACAGGGATCAGCTCCTACGAGCAGTACTTC.

The chain is built from TRBV7-9 and TRBJ2-2; 11 bases map to TRBD2. Germline V gives CDR1 SEHNR, CDR2 FQNEAQ (reference sequence). J gave up 0 bases and V 3 bases, and 9 bases lay outside the gene matches. The CDR3 covers 19 residues. CDR3 in DNA: TGTGCCAGCAGCTTTGGGACTAGCGGCCGAGGGCCGAACACCGGGGAGCTGTTTTTT. Amino acids: CASSFGTSGRGPNTGELFF.